This TCR beta chain was observed in a study of cytomegalovirus exposure and HLA in healthy donors. The CDR3 runs to 14 residues. J was trimmed by 7 bases and V by 5 bases; bases with no gene match: 5. The germline gives CDR1 SGHTA, CDR2 FQGNSA. Assay used: immunoSEQ multiplex PCR; TCRdb lists only in-frame clones, some missing. Among 200,000 to 250,000 clones listed, over 80% were seen once. The sample was PBMCs. This TCR came from a woman aged 18-35 years in good health and CMV-seronegative. The chain employs TRBV7-2 and TRBJ1-6; 7 bases fit TRBD1. The CDR3 region has the DNA TGTGCCAGCAGCCCCGGGACAGAGAATTCACCCCTCCACTTT. Protein sequence: CASSPGTENSPLHF.